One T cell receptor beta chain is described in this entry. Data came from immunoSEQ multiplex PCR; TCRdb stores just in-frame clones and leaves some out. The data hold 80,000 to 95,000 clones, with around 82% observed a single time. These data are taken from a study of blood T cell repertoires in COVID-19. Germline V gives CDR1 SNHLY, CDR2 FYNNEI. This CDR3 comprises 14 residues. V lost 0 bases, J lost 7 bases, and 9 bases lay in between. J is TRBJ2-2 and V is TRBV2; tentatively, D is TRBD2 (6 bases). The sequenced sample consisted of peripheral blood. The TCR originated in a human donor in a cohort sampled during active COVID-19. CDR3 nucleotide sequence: TGTGCCAGCAGTGAAGCGCGGGGAATCGGGGAGCTGTTTTTT. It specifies CASSEARGIGELFF.